What follows is one TCR beta chain and its context. The CDR3 runs to 15 residues. The V end was cut by 2 bases, the J end by 0 bases, with 10 bases between. Per germline, CDR1 SGHRS and CDR2 YFSETQ. These data originate in a study of blood T cell repertoires in COVID-19. Overall study: The origin of the acute and convalescent COVID-19 samples was the United States, Italy and Spain. Sources were T cells, B-cell-depleted T cells, or PBMCs; the material itself was cDNA or gDNA.

In the authors' workflow: Counts of nucleated cells, estimated from reference gene primer amplification, were obtained. Produced via immunoSEQ multiplex PCR; TCRdb's table is partial and in-frame only. V and J calls and clone size are those listed in that table; D and trimming were worked out from the DNA. The data show almost 80,000 clones, approximately 82% seen once. The V and J genes are TRBV5-1 and TRBJ2-3; possible D gene TRBD2, 6 bases. The clonotype comes from a woman between 65 and 79 years old with acute or convalescent COVID-19. Sequenced sample: peripheral blood. CDR3 region: CASSFSGTSTDTQYF. CDR3 DNA sequence: TGCGCCAGCAGCTTTAGCGGAACTAGCACAGATACGCAGTATTTT.